The 3 T cell receptor beta chains presented below share a single source sample, sequenced in a study of cytomegalovirus exposure and HLA in healthy donors (dated by TCRdb to 2016 to 2017). Preparation of the library involved the immunoSEQ multiplex PCR assay. The multiplex PCR relied on a mix of 60 forward primers for TCR Vbeta segments and 13 reverse primers for TCR Jbeta segments. Entries here come from immuneACCESS through TCRdb and include only in-frame sequences with V and J called. Some clones fail to appear in such tables; in the studies checked, an unresolved V gene covers under half of the shortfall, and the cause of the remainder is unknown. The sample yields roughly 76,000 clones; around 86% were counted once. Roughly 2% of the sample rests with the top ten. Sequencing was done on a sample of PBMCs. The receptors stem from a woman aged 30 to 39 in good health and CMV-seronegative.

The rearrangement joins TRBV6-6 to TRBJ1-1, with TRBD1 identical over 7 bases. The germline V gene encodes CDR1 MNHNY and CDR2 SVGAGI (reference sequence). The CDR3 sequence is 12 residues long. V was pared by 6 bases and J by 9 bases, with 7 bases of the junction left unmatched. CDR3 nucleotides: TGTGCCAGCAGGTCAGGGACAGCGAAAGCTTTCTTT. Encoded protein: CASRSGTAKAFF.

The genes are TRBV4-1 and TRBJ1-5, with 7 positions matching TRBD1. Germline-derived CDR1 and CDR2 are MGHRA and YSYEKL. V trimming: 1 base; J trimming: 0 bases; junction bases outside the gene matches: 12. This CDR3 region has 19 residues. CDR3 region: CASSQVRDRGRFSNQPQHF. CDR3 in DNA: TGCGCCAGCAGCCAAGTTCGGGACAGAGGAAGATTTAGCAATCAGCCCCAGCATTTT.

The chain carries TRBV5-1 and TRBJ2-7; 7 bases match TRBD1. The CDR3 consists of 14 residues. The germline V gene encodes CDR1 SGHRS and CDR2 YFSETQ. J gave up 2 bases and V 2 bases, and 4 bases lay outside the gene matches. CDR3: CASSLRQGPYEQYF. The CDR3 region has the DNA TGCGCCAGCAGCTTACGACAGGGTCCCTACGAGCAGTACTTC.